These 4 T cell receptor beta chains came from one sample sequenced in a study of blood T cell repertoires in COVID-19. TCRdb's table, derived via immunoSEQ multiplex PCR, lists solely in-frame clones and lacks some. The profile shows tens of thousands of clones, about 87% of them singletons. Source material: peripheral blood. The receptors shown here come from a human donor in a cohort sampled during active COVID-19.

This clone has just one count. Sequence at one end of the junction differs from germline and may be a read error. The chain has TRBV4-2 and TRBJ2-2, with 11 bases aligning to TRBD2. The CDR3 runs 19 residues. Germline lookup yields CDR1 LGHNA and CDR2 YNFKEQ. The CDR3 nucleotides are TGTGCCAGCCGCCACGGGGGTAGCGGGGGGGCCTCCGACACCGGGGAGCTGTTTTTT. Its translation is CASRHGGSGGASDTGELFF.

The J gene is TRBJ2-3, the V gene TRBV5-1; D not resolved. The V end was cut by 3 bases, the J end by 3 bases, with 8 bases between. The CDR3 is made up of 13 amino acids. Germline CDR1 and CDR2: SGHRS and YFSETQ. In DNA form, the CDR3 reads TGCGCCAGCAGCTCTCTAGGTACAGATACGCAGTATTTT. It codes for CASSSLGTDTQYF.

V and J are TRBV27 and TRBJ2-3, with D tentatively TRBD2 (5 bases). The CDR3 sequence is 16 residues long. Per germline, CDR1 MNHEY and CDR2 SMNVEV (reference sequence). Trimming stripped 4 bases from V and 1 base from J, with 15 bases between. The CDR3, as DNA: TGTGCCAGCAGTTCACTAGGATCCCTCGGCACAGATACGCAGTATTTT. As protein: CASSSLGSLGTDTQYF.

The chain recombines TRBV6-5 with TRBJ2-2, with TRBD2 matching over 9 bases. V was clipped by 6 bases and J by 7 bases; unmatched bases: 6. Germline-derived CDR1 and CDR2 are MNHEY and SVGAGI. The CDR3 sequence is 14 residues long. DNA for the CDR3: TGTGCCAGCAGCATTAGCGGGGGCTTCGGGGAGCTGTTTTTT. Protein: CASSISGGFGELFF.